What follows are 32 T cell receptor beta chains derived from one specimen sequenced in a study of blood T cell repertoires in COVID-19. Clones were sequenced by immunoSEQ multiplex PCR, and TCRdb holds only the in-frame ones, with some missing. The data contain some 150,000 clones, 80% to 90% of them singletons. Sequencing was carried out using peripheral blood. The origin of the receptors is a woman aged 60-70 years with active COVID-19.

The count of this clone is one. This chain links TRBV7-8 with TRBJ2-1; 8 bases match TRBD2. Germline-derived CDR1 and CDR2 are SGHVS and FQNEAQ. Trimming removed 5 bases from V and 7 bases from J; junction bases left unmatched: 10. The CDR3 has 15 residues. The DNA of the CDR3 is TGTGCCAGCAGCATAGGGACTAGACTTGGTAATGAGCAGTTCTTC. Translated, it gives CASSIGTRLGNEQFF.

This sequence joins TRBV7-9 and TRBJ1-2; no firm D call. The V end lost 5 bases, the J end lost 5 bases, and 18 bases lay between the germline ends. This CDR3 has 15 amino acids. Per germline, CDR1 SEHNR and CDR2 FQNEAQ (reference sequence). The chain's CDR3 is CASSDNSGDSYGYTF. DNA of the CDR3: TGTGCCAGCAGCGACAACTCGGGAGACTCGTATGGCTACACCTTC.

V usage is TRBV27 and J usage is TRBJ1-1; tentative D call: TRBD1 (5 bases). Trimming pared 2 bases from V and 0 bases from J, leaving 13 bases between. CDR1 and CDR2 (germline): MNHEY, SMNVEV (reference sequence). This CDR3 is 16 amino acids long. CDR3: CASSLLPPGMNTEAFF. The CDR3 DNA sequence: TGTGCCAGCAGTTTACTCCCTCCAGGGATGAACACTGAAGCTTTCTTT.

The chain recombines TRBV25-1 with TRBJ1-6, with TRBD1 identical over 8 bases. Unmatched junction bases numbered 3, after V lost 4 bases and J lost 10 bases. CDR1 MGHDK and CDR2 SYGVNS come from the germline V gene. The CDR3 has 13 amino acids. The DNA of the CDR3 is TGTGCCAGCAGTGGACAGGGGTCCTCACCCCTCCACTTT. As protein: CASSGQGSSPLHF.

The rearrangement joins TRBV28 to TRBJ1-1; 8 bases are shared with TRBD1. Germline V gives CDR1 MDHEN, CDR2 SYDVKM. J lost 2 bases, V lost 5 bases, and 7 bases had no gene match. This CDR3 is 15 amino acids long. CDR3 protein: CASSPRTGSNTEAFF. The CDR3 bases are TGTGCCAGCAGTCCGCGGACAGGGAGCAACACTGAAGCTTTCTTT.

This clone was detected only once. CDR3 sequence: CASSLLTDTQYF. The CDR3 region has the DNA TGTGCCAGCAGCTTACTGACTGATACGCAGTATTTT. The rearrangement links TRBV7-9 to TRBJ2-3; D not certain. There are 12 residues in the CDR3. Trimming shortened V by 2 bases and J by 6 bases, and 6 bases separated the two germline ends. Per germline, CDR1 SEHNR and CDR2 FQNEAQ (reference sequence).

This clone was seen at least ten times. The V gene is TRBV6-2 or TRBV6-3, the J gene TRBJ1-2; D uncertain. Germline CDR1 and CDR2: MNHEY and SVGEGT. The CDR3 is 14 amino acids. V was trimmed by 2 bases and J by 2 bases, leaving 9 bases between them. CDR3 amino acids: CASSYTTPNYGYTF. The DNA for the CDR3 is TGTGCCAGCAGTTACACGACACCAAACTATGGCTACACCTTC.

CDR3 in amino acids: CASSYTPLAGVLETQYF. For the CDR3, the DNA is TGTGCCAGCAGTTACACCCCTCTAGCGGGAGTTCTAGAGACCCAGTACTTC. This chain joins TRBV27 and TRBJ2-5; 10 nucleotides align to TRBD2. This CDR3 is built from 17 residues. Germline V gene sequence: CDR1 MNHEY, CDR2 SMNVEV (reference sequence). After removal of 4 bases from V and 4 bases from J, the junction contained 12 bases not matched to a gene.

The J gene is TRBJ2-3, the V gene TRBV27; TRBD2 might be the D (5 bases). The V gene's germline CDR1 is MNHEY and CDR2 SMNVEV (reference sequence). This CDR3 has 15 amino acids. The V end lost 6 bases, the J end lost 3 bases, and 16 bases lay between the germline ends. CDR3 bases: TGTGCCAGCAGAGGAAGGTTGCTAGCAACAGATACGCAGTATTTT. Translating it yields CASRGRLLATDTQYF.

The rearrangement uses TRBV6-7 and TRBJ2-7, with 7 bases lining up with TRBD2. TRBV6-7 belongs to the ORF category, with a function that is uncertain. This CDR3 is 15 amino acids long. V was pared by 7 bases and J by 4 bases, with 13 bases of the junction left unmatched. The CDR3 sequence: CASIDPLADIYEQYF. The CDR3 DNA sequence: TGTGCCAGCATCGACCCGCTAGCGGACATATACGAGCAGTACTTC.

The V and J genes are TRBV28 and TRBJ2-1, with TRBD2 matching over 13 bases. With 5 bases clipped from V and 7 bases from J, the junction kept 2 bases outside the gene matches. The CDR3 loop spans 14 amino acids. Germline V gives CDR1 MDHEN, CDR2 SYDVKM. CDR3 in DNA: TGTGCCAGCAGTCGGACTAGCGGGGGAAATGAGCAGTTCTTC. Translated, it gives CASSRTSGGNEQFF. Filled out from reference TRBV28 and TRBJ2-1, the complete variable domain reads DVKVTQSSRYLVKRTGEKVFLECVQDMDHENMFWYRQDPGLGLRLIYFSYDVKMKEKGDIPEGYSVSREKKERFSLILESASTNQTSMYLCASSRTSGGNEQFFGPGTRLTVL.

The chain is built from TRBV28 and TRBJ1-1; no firm D call. Trimming left V 7 bases short and J 5 bases short, with 11 bases between. The CDR3 runs 12 residues. Germline assignment: CDR1 MDHEN and CDR2 SYDVKM. Written as DNA, the CDR3 is TGTGCCAGCAAGCGGGGAAGGACTGAAGCTTTCTTT. This translates into CASKRGRTEAFF.

The chain uses TRBV6-1 and TRBJ1-5; TRBD1 matches 7 bases. CDR3 length equals 16 residues. V was pared by 2 bases and J by 0 bases, with 4 bases of the junction left unmatched. CDR1 and CDR2 (germline): MNHNS, SASEGT. CDR3 DNA: TGTGCCAGCAGTGAAAGGGACAGCGATAGCAATCAGCCCCAGCATTTT. Protein: CASSERDSDSNQPQHF.

This clone was seen once. This chain joins TRBV27 and TRBJ2-3; 12 bases are a match to TRBD2. From germline, CDR1 is MNHEY and CDR2 SMNVEV (reference sequence). The CDR3 is made up of 18 amino acids. The V and J ends lost 5 bases and 3 bases, in that order; junction bases with no gene match: 12. CDR3 in amino acids: CASSGGALAGGPTDTQYF. Here the CDR3 DNA reads TGTGCCAGCAGTGGTGGAGCCCTAGCGGGAGGGCCGACAGATACGCAGTATTTT.

This chain joins TRBV9 and TRBJ2-7, with 7 bases matching TRBD1. The ends lost 4 bases at V and 3 bases at J; junction bases unmatched: 10. Germline values: CDR1 SGDLS, CDR2 YYNGEE. This CDR3 has 15 amino acids. CDR3 DNA sequence: TGTGCCAGCAGCCCGAGACAGGGATCCTACTACGAGCAGTACTTC. Encoded protein: CASSPRQGSYYEQYF.

This clone was counted a single time. V is TRBV4-1 and J is TRBJ1-4; D unclear. In germline, CDR1 is MGHRA, CDR2 YSYEKL. The CDR3 spans 15 residues. Trimming removed 0 bases from V and 7 bases from J, with 12 bases in between. CDR3 sequence (DNA): TGCGCCAGCAGCCAAGAGAAAGGAAGCGGTGAAAAACTGTTTTTT. Translating gives CASSQEKGSGEKLFF.

The chain couples TRBV5-1 to TRBJ2-1, with 9 nucleotides matching TRBD1. This CDR3 comprises 15 residues. V was clipped by 4 bases and J by 3 bases; unmatched bases: 5. From germline, CDR1 is SGHRS and CDR2 YFSETQ. The CDR3 region is CASSPGTGSYNEQFF. In nucleotides, the CDR3 is TGCGCCAGCAGCCCGGGGACAGGGAGCTACAATGAGCAGTTCTTC.

The gene calls are TRBV28 and TRBJ2-5; 12 bases map to TRBD1. From germline, CDR1 is MDHEN and CDR2 SYDVKM. The trim removed 4 bases at V and 5 bases at J, leaving 8 bases unmatched. The CDR3 is 16 amino acids. In DNA, the CDR3 is TGTGCCAGCAGTTCTCCGGGACAGGGGGCAGGGGAGACCCAGTACTTC. Translating gives CASSSPGQGAGETQYF.

The rearrangement links TRBV6-2 or TRBV6-3 to TRBJ2-5; possibly TRBD2 for D (5 bases). CDR1 and CDR2 from the germline V gene are MNHEY and SVGEGT. V lost 5 bases and J lost 7, with 23 bases in between. This CDR3 has 16 amino acids. This chain's CDR3 is CASSPEVAGLVSTQYF. The CDR3 DNA follows: TGTGCCAGCAGTCCCGAAGTTGCGGGCCTAGTCTCGACCCAGTACTTC.

The V gene is TRBV5-4, the J gene TRBJ2-7; 12 nucleotides align to TRBD2. Germline CDR1 SGHNT, CDR2 YYREEE (reference sequence). The CDR3 has 16 residues. Trimming took 2 bases from V and 2 from J; bases not matched to a gene: 5. CDR3 in amino acids: CASSLLAGGHPYEQYF. The CDR3 nucleotides are TGTGCCAGCAGCTTACTAGCGGGAGGTCATCCCTACGAGCAGTACTTC.

In DNA form, the CDR3 reads TGTGCCAGTTCTACAGGGGTACAGGATTTGAGGGAGACCCAGTACTTC. It yields the protein CASSTGVQDLRETQYF. The rearrangement uses TRBV19 and TRBJ2-5; 7 positions agree with TRBD1. V shed 8 bases and J 5 bases; nucleotides not matched to a gene: 17. The CDR3 loop spans 16 amino acids. Germline CDR1 reads LNHDA; CDR2 reads SQIVND (reference sequence).

The V call is TRBV7-6, the J call TRBJ2-7; 15 bases fit TRBD2. CDR1 SGHVS and CDR2 FNYEAQ come from the germline V gene. Trimming cost V 4 bases and J 1 base; bases outside gene matches: 8. The length of the CDR3 is 18 residues. The DNA of the CDR3 is TGTGCCAGCAGCTCCGGGACTAGCGGGAGGTCCTCTTCCTACGAGCAGTACTTC. Translation: CASSSGTSGRSSSYEQYF. Variable domain in full (rest from reference TRBV7-6 and TRBJ2-7): GAGVSQSPRYKVTKRGQDVALRCDPISGHVSLYWYRQALGQGPEFLTYFNYEAQQDKSGLPNDRFSAERPEGSISTLTIQRTEQRDSAMYRCASSSGTSGRSSSYEQYFGPGTRLTVT.

The chain links TRBV29-1 to TRBJ2-1; D is perhaps TRBD2 (7 bases). Germline values: CDR1 SQVTM, CDR2 ANQGSEA. The V end lost 3 bases, the J end lost 0 bases, and 15 bases lay between the germline ends. This CDR3 is built from 16 residues. CDR3 coding DNA: TGCAGCGTTGAGGGGGGGGCGGCGGGCTCCTACAATGAGCAGTTCTTC. The encoded protein is CSVEGGAAGSYNEQFF.

The chain is built from TRBV19 and TRBJ2-5; the match to TRBD2 covers 7 bases. The germline gives CDR1 LNHDA, CDR2 SQIVND (reference sequence). The CDR3 is 16 residues long. Trimming at V came to 5 bases and at J to 5 bases, leaving 14 bases not matched to a gene. This CDR3 is CASSPRIAGAHETQYF. CDR3 in DNA: TGTGCCAGTAGTCCCAGGATTGCGGGAGCTCATGAGACCCAGTACTTC.

The chain joins TRBV4-1 to TRBJ2-2; TRBD2 matches 8 bases. The CDR3 is 16 residues long. J was trimmed by 1 base and V by 4 bases; bases with no gene match: 5. The germline V gene has CDR1 MGHRA and CDR2 YSYEKL. CDR3 DNA: TGCGCCAGCAGCCCCCTCGGGAGGGTGAACACCGGGGAGCTGTTTTTT. It codes for CASSPLGRVNTGELFF.

This sequence joins TRBV7-9 and TRBJ1-3, with 8 bases aligning to TRBD1. Germline CDR1 is SEHNR and CDR2 is FQNEAQ (reference sequence). This CDR3 is 14 amino acids long. After removal of 8 bases from V and 4 bases from J, the junction contained 7 bases not matched to a gene. The CDR3, as DNA: TGTGCCAGCGCCCCCAGGGGGCGGGGAAACACCATATATTTT. Its translation: CASAPRGRGNTIYF.

The chain links TRBV6-6 to TRBJ1-2, with 8 bases that match TRBD1. The CDR3 is 12 amino acids. After removal of 9 bases from V and 4 bases from J, the junction contained 4 bases not matched to a gene. Germline V gene sequence: CDR1 MNHNY, CDR2 SVGAGI (reference sequence). Here the CDR3 reads CASGQGVYGYTF. DNA of the CDR3: TGTGCCAGTGGACAGGGAGTCTATGGCTACACCTTC.

The table lists this clone with a count of one. The gene calls are TRBV7-9 and TRBJ2-5; D remains unclear. The CDR3 has 12 amino acids. Germline V lookup: CDR1 SEHNR, CDR2 FQNEAQ (reference sequence). In nucleotides, the CDR3 is TGTGCTCTGCGGCTAGTAGGCGAGACCCAGTACTTC. Protein product: CALRLVGETQYF. The variable domain in full, with the rest retrieved from reference TRBV7-9 and TRBJ2-5, is DTGVSQNPRHKITKRGQNVTFRCDPISEHNRLYWYRQTLGQGPEFLTYFQNEAQLEKSRLLSDRFSAERPKGSFSTLEIQRTEQGDSAMYLCALRLVGETQYFGPGTRLLVL.

The chain is built from TRBV9 and TRBJ2-6; no reliable D call. The CDR3 length is 18 residues. V gave up 4 bases and J gave up 0 bases, with 17 bases separating them. Germline CDR1 SGDLS, CDR2 YYNGEE. CDR3 sequence reads: CASSTTSVVSSGANVLTF. The CDR3 DNA reads TGTGCCAGCAGCACAACATCCGTCGTCTCCTCTGGGGCCAACGTCCTGACTTTC.

This chain uses TRBV4-3 with TRBJ2-2; TRBD2 matches 13 bases. This CDR3 spans 15 amino acids. The trim removed 6 bases at V and 4 bases at J, leaving 2 bases unmatched. CDR1 and CDR2 from the germline V gene are LGHNA and YSLEER. The CDR3 protein is CASRRTSGSTGELFF. In nucleotides, the CDR3 is TGCGCCAGCAGGAGGACTAGCGGGAGCACCGGGGAGCTGTTTTTT.

This clone was detected only a few times. J is TRBJ1-2 and V is TRBV19; TRBD1 might be the D (6 bases). V was shortened by 5 bases and J by 4 bases, with 14 bases between the two germline ends. From germline, CDR1 is LNHDA and CDR2 SQIVND (reference sequence). CDR3 length: 14 amino acids. This CDR3 reads CASSFPDSFYGYTF. The DNA of the CDR3 is TGTGCCAGTAGTTTCCCGGACAGCTTCTATGGCTACACCTTC.

The chain has TRBV6-1 and TRBJ1-5, with D maybe TRBD1 (5 bases). The CDR3 is made up of 15 amino acids. Germline-derived CDR1 and CDR2 are MNHNS and SASEGT. Trimming stripped 3 bases from V and 4 bases from J, with 13 bases between. In DNA form, the CDR3 reads TGTGCCAGCAGTGATTTGTGGCAGGGTAATCAGCCCCAGCATTTT. Translated, it gives CASSDLWQGNQPQHF.